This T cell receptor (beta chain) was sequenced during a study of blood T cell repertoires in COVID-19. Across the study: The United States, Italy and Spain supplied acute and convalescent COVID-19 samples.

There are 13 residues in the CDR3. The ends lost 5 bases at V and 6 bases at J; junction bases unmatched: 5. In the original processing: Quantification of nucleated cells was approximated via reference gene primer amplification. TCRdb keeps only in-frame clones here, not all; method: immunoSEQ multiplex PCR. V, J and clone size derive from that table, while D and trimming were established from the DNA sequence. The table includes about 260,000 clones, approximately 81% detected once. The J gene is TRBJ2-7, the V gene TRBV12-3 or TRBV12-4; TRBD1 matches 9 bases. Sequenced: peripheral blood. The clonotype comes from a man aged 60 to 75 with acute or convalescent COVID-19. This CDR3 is CASSVTGGSEQYF. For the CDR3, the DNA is TGTGCCAGCAGTGTCACAGGGGGCTCCGAGCAGTACTTC.